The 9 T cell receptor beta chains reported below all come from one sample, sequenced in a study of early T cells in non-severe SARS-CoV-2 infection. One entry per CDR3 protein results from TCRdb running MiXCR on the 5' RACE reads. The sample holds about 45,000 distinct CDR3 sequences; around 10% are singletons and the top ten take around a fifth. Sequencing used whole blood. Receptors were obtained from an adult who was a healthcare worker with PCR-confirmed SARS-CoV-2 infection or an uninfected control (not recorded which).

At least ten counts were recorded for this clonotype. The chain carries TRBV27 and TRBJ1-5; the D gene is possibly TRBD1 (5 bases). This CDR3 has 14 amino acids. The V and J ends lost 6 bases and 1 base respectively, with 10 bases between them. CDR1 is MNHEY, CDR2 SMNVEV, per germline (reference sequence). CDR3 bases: TGTGCCAGCAGCTTCCGGGACAGCAATCAGCCCCAGCATTTT. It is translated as CASSFRDSNQPQHF.

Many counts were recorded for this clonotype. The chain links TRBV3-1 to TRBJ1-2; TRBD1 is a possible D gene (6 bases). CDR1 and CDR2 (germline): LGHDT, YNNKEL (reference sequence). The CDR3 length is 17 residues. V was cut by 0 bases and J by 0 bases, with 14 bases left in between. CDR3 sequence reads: CASSQDTGGKANYGYTF. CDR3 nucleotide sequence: TGTGCCAGCAGCCAAGATACGGGGGGCAAAGCTAACTATGGCTACACCTTC.

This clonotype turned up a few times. The CDR3 spells CAASSTASTGELFF. The CDR3 nucleotides are TGTGCCGCCTCCTCGACAGCGTCCACCGGGGAGCTGTTTTTT. The rearrangement uses TRBV24-1 and TRBJ2-2; D is possibly TRBD1 (5 bases). Germline lookup yields CDR1 KGHDR and CDR2 SFDVKD. V lost 12 bases and J 4 bases, leaving 17 bases between the germline ends. CDR3 length equals 14 residues.

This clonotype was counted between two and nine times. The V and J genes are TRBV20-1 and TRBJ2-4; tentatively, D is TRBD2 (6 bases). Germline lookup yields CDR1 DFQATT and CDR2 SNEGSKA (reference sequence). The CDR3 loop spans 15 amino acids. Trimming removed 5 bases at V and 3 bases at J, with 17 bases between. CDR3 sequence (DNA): TGCAGTGCTTCGCAGGTTAGCGGAAACAAAAACATTCAGTACTTC. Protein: CSASQVSGNKNIQYF.

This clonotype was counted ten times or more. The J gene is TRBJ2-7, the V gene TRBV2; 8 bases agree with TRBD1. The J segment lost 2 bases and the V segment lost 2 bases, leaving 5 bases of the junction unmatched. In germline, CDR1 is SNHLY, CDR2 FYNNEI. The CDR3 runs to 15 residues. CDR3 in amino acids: CASSEIGTGPYEQYF. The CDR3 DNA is TGTGCCAGCAGTGAAATCGGGACAGGCCCCTACGAGCAGTACTTC.

The CDR3 region has the DNA TGTGCCAGCAGTAACCACCGGGCCGGGGAGCTGTTTTTT. This sequence encodes CASSNHRAGELFF. The chain has TRBV7-2 and TRBJ2-2; D is uncertain. The V end lost 6 bases, the J end lost 6 bases, and 11 bases lay between the germline ends. The germline gives CDR1 SGHTA, CDR2 FQGNSA. This CDR3 is built from 13 residues.

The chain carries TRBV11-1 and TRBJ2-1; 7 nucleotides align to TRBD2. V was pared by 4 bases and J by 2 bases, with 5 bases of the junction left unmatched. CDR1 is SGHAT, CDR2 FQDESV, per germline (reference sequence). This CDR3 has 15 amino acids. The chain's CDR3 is CASSSAGFAYNEQFF. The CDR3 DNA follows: TGTGCCAGCAGCTCAGCGGGATTCGCCTACAATGAGCAGTTCTTC. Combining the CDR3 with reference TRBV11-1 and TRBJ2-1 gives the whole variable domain EAEVAQSPRYKITEKSQAVAFWCDPISGHATLYWYRQILGQGPELLVQFQDESVVDDSQLPKDRFSAERLKGVDSTLKIQPAELGDSAMYLCASSSAGFAYNEQFFGPGTRLTVL.

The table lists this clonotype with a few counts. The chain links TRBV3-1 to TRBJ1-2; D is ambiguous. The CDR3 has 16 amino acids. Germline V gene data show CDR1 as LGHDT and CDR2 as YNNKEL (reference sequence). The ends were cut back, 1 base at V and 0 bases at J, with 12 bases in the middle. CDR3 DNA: TGTGCCAGCAGCCAAGGGGCGACGAGGACTAACTATGGCTACACCTTC. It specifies CASSQGATRTNYGYTF.

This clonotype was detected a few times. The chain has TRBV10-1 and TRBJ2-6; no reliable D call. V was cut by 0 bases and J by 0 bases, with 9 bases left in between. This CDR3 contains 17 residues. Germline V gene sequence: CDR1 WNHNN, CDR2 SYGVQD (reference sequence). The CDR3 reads CASSESVADSGANVLTF. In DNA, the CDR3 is TGCGCCAGCAGTGAGTCGGTGGCGGACTCTGGGGCCAACGTCCTGACTTTC.